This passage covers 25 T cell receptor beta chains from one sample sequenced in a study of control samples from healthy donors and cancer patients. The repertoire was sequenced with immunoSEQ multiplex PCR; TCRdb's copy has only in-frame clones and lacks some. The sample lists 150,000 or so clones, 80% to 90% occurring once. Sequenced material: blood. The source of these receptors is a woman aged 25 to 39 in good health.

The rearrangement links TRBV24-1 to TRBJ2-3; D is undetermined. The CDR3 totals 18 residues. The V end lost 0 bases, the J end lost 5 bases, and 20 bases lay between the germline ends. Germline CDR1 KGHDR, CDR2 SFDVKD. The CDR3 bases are TGTGCCACCAGTGATTTGCAAACGGCGAAACAATTTCAAGATACGCAGTATTTT. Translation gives CATSDLQTAKQFQDTQYF.

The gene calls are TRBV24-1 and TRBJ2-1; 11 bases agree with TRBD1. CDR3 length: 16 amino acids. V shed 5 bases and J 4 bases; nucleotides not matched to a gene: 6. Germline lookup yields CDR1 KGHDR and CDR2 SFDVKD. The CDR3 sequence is CATSALGQGAYNEQFF. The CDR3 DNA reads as TGTGCCACCAGTGCCCTCGGACAGGGGGCTTACAATGAGCAGTTCTTC.

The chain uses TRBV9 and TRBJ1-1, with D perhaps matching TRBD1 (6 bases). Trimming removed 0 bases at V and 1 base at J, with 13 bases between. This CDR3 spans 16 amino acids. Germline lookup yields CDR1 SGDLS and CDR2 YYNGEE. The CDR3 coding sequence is TGTGCCAGCAGCGTAGTCAAGGGGGAATGGAACACTGAAGCTTTCTTT. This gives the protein CASSVVKGEWNTEAFF.

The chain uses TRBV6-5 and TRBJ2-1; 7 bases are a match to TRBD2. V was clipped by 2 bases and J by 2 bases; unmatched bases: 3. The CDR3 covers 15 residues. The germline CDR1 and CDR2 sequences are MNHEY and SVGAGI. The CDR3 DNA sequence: TGTGCCAGCAGTTACGGGGGGGTTACCTACAATGAGCAGTTCTTC. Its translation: CASSYGGVTYNEQFF.

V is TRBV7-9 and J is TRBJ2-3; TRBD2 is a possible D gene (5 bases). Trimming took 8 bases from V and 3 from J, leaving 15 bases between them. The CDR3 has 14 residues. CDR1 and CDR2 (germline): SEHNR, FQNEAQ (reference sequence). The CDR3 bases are TGTGCCAGCCACGGGGTGGCCAGGACAGATACGCAGTATTTT. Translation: CASHGVARTDTQYF.

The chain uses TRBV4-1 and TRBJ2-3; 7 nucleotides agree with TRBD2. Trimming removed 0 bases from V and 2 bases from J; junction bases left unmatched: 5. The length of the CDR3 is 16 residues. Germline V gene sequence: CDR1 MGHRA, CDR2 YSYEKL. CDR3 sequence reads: CASSQEGLSSTDTQYF. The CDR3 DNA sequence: TGCGCCAGCAGCCAAGAGGGACTATCCTCCACAGATACGCAGTATTTT.

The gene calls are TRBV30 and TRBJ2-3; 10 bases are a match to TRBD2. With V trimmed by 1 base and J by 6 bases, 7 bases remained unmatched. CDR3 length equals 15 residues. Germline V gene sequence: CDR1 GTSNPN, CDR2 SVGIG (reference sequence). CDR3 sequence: CAWSAGTSEADTQYF. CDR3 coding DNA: TGTGCCTGGAGTGCCGGGACTAGCGAAGCCGATACGCAGTATTTT.

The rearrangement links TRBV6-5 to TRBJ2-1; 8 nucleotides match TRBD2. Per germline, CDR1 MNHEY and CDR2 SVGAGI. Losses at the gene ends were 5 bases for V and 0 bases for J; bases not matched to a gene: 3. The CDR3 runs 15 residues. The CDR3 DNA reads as TGTGCCAGCAGTCAAAGCGGGAGCTCCTACAATGAGCAGTTCTTC. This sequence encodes CASSQSGSSYNEQFF.

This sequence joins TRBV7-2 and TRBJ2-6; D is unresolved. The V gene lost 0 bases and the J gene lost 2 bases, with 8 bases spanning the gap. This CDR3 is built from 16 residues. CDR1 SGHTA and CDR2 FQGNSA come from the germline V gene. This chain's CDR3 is CASSLASRAGANVLTF. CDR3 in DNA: TGTGCCAGCAGCTTAGCCTCAAGGGCTGGGGCCAACGTCCTGACTTTC.

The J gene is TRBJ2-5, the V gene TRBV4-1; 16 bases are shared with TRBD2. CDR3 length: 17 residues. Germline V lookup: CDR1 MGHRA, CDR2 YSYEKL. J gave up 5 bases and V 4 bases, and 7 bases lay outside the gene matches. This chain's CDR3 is CASSRGLAGGPGETQYF. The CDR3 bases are TGCGCCAGCAGCCGGGGACTAGCGGGAGGGCCGGGGGAGACCCAGTACTTC.

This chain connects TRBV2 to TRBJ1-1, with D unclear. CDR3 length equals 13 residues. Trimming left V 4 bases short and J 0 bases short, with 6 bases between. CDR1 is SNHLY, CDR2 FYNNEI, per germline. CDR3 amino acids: CASSVGMNTEAFF. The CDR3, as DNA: TGTGCCAGCAGTGTCGGGATGAACACTGAAGCTTTCTTT.

The CDR3 sequence is CASSPYRGNQPQHF. CDR3 sequence (DNA): TGTGCCAGCAGTCCATACAGGGGCAATCAGCCCCAGCATTTT. The genes are TRBV27 and TRBJ1-5; the D gene is possibly TRBD1 (6 bases). Germline V CDR1 and CDR2: MNHEY, SMNVEV (reference sequence). V lost 5 bases, J lost 2 bases, and 10 bases lay in between. The CDR3 is 14 amino acids.

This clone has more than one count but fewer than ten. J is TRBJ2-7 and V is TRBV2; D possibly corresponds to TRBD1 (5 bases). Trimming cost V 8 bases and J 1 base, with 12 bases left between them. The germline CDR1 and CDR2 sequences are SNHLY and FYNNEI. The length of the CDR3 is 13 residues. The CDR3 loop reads CASEGVGSYEQYV. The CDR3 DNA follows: TGTGCCAGCGAAGGGGTCGGTTCCTACGAGCAGTACGTC.

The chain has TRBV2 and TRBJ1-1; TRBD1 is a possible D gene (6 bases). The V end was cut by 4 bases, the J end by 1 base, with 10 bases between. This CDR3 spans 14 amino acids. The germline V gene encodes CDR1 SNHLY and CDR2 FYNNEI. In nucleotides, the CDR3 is TGTGCCAGCAGTGTGGGGGCCCGGAACACTGAAGCTTTCTTT. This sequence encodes CASSVGARNTEAFF.

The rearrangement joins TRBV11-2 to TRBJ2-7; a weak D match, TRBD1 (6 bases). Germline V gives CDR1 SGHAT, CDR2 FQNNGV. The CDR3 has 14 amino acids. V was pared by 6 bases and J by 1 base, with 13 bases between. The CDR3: CASSQIGGSYEQYF. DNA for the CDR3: TGTGCCAGCAGTCAGATAGGGGGATCCTACGAGCAGTACTTC.

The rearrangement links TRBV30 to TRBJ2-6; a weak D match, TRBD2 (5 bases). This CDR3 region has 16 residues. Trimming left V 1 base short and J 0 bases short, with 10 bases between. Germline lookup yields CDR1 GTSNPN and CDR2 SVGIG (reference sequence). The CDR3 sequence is CAWSERAFSGANVLTF. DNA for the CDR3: TGTGCCTGGAGTGAGAGGGCCTTCTCTGGGGCCAACGTCCTGACTTTC. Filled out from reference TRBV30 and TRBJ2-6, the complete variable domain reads SQTIHQWPATLVQPVGSPLSLECTVEGTSNPNLYWYRQAAGRGLQLLFYSVGIGQISSEVPQNLSASRPQDRQFILSSKKLLLSDSGFYLCAWSERAFSGANVLTFGAGSRLTVL.

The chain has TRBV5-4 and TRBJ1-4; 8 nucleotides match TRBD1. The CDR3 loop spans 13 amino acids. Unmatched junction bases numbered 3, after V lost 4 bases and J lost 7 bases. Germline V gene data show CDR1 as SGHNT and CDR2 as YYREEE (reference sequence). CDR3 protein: CASSLTGVEKLFF. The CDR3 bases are TGTGCCAGCAGCCTGACAGGGGTTGAAAAACTGTTTTTT.

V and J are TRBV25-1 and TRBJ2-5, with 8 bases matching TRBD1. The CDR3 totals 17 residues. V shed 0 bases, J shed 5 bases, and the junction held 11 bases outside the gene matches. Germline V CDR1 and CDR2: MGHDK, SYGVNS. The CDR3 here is CASSEYEGWDRRETQYF. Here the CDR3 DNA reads TGTGCCAGCAGTGAATATGAGGGCTGGGACAGGAGGGAGACCCAGTACTTC.

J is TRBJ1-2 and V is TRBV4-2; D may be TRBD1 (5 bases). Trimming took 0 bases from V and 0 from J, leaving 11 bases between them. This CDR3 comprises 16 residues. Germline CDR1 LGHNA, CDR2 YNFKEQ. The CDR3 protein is CASSQEAKGSNYGYTF. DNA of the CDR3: TGTGCCAGCAGCCAAGAGGCCAAGGGGTCTAACTATGGCTACACCTTC.

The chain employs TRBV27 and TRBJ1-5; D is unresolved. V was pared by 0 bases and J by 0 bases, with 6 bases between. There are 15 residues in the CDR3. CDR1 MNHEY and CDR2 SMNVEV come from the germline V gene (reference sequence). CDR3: CASSLSGYSNQPQHF. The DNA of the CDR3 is TGTGCCAGCAGTTTATCCGGGTATAGCAATCAGCCCCAGCATTTT.

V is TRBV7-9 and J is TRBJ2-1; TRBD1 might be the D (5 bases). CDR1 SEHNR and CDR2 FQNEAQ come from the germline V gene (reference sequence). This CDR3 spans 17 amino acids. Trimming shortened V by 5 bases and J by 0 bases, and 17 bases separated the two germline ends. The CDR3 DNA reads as TGTGCCAGCAGCCTAAGAGGTGGGGCAGGCTCCTACAATGAGCAGTTCTTC. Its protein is CASSLRGGAGSYNEQFF.

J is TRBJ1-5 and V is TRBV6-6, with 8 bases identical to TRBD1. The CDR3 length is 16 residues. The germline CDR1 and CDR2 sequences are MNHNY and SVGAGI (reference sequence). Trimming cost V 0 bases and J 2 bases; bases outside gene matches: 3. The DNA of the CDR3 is TGTGCCAGCAGTTACTCGCCAGGGGGCGGCAATCAGCCCCAGCATTTT. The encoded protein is CASSYSPGGGNQPQHF.

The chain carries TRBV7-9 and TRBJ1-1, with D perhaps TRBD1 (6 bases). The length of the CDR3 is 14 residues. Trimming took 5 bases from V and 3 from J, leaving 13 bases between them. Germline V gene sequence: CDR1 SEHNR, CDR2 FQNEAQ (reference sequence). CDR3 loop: CASSLRGVDTEAFF. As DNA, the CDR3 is TGTGCCAGCAGCCTTAGGGGGGTGGACACTGAAGCTTTCTTT.

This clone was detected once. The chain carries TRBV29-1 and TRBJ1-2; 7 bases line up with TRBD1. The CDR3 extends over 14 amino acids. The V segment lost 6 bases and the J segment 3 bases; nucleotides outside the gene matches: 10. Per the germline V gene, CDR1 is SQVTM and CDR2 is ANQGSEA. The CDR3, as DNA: TGCAGCGTCGACTATGACAGGGTTGACTATGGCTACACCTTC. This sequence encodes CSVDYDRVDYGYTF.

The CDR3 protein is CASTGAHGNQPQHF. The CDR3 DNA reads TGTGCCAGCACCGGGGCGCACGGCAATCAGCCCCAGCATTTT. The chain has TRBV6-5 and TRBJ1-5; perhaps TRBD1 as D (5 bases). Germline loops: CDR1 MNHEY, CDR2 SVGAGI. The CDR3 is 14 amino acids. V was trimmed by 7 bases and J by 2 bases, leaving 12 bases between them.